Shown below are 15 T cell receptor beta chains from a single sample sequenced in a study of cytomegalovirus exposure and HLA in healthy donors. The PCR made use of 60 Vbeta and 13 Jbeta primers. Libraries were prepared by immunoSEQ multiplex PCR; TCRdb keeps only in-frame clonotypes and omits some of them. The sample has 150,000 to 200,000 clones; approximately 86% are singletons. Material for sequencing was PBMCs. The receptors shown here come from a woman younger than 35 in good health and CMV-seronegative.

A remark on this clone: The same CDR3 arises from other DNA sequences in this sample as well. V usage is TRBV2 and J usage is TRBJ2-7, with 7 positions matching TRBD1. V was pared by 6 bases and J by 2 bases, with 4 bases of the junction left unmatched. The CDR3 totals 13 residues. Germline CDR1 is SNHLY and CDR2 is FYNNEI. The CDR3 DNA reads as TGTGCCAGCAGCCCCGGGACAGCCTACGAGCAGTACTTC. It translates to CASSPGTAYEQYF.

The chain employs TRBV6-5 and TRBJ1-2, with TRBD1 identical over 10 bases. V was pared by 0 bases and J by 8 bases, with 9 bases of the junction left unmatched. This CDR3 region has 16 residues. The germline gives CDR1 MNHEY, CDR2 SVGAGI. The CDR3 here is CASSYSEGDRGWGYTF. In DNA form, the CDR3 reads TGTGCCAGCAGTTACTCAGAGGGGGACAGGGGTTGGGGCTACACCTTC.

The DNA for the CDR3 is TGTGCCAGCAGCGAGACAGGGCGCACAGATACGCAGTATTTT. It translates to CASSETGRTDTQYF. V usage is TRBV9 and J usage is TRBJ2-3, with 7 bases fitting TRBD1. From germline, CDR1 is SGDLS and CDR2 YYNGEE. This CDR3 has 14 residues. Unmatched junction bases numbered 2, after V lost 3 bases and J lost 1 base.

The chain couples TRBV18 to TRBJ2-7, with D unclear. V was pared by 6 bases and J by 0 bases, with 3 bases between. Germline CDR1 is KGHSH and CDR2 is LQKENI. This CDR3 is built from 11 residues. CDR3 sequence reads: CASSLSYEQYF. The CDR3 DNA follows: TGTGCCAGCTCCCTCTCCTACGAGCAGTACTTC.

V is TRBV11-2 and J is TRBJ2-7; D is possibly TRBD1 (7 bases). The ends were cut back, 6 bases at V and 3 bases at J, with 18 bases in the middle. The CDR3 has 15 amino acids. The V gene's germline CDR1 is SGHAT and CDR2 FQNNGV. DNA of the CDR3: TGTGCCAGCAGAATATCCCCAGGGGGAGGCTACGAGCAGTACTTC. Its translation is CASRISPGGGYEQYF.

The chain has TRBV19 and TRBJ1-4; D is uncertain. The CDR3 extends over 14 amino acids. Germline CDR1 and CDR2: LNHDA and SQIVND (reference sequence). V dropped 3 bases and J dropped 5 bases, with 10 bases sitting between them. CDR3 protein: CASSIGGYNEKLFF. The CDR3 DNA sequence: TGTGCCAGTAGTATCGGAGGCTACAATGAAAAACTGTTTTTT.

Here the CDR3 DNA reads TGTGCCAGCAGCCCCCTAAGGGGGTGGAGCACTGAAGCTTTCTTT. Translating gives CASSPLRGWSTEAFF. This chain links TRBV7-2 with TRBJ1-1; tentatively, D is TRBD1 (6 bases). CDR3 length equals 15 residues. V dropped 5 bases and J dropped 4 bases, with 17 bases sitting between them. Germline lookup yields CDR1 SGHTA and CDR2 FQGNSA.

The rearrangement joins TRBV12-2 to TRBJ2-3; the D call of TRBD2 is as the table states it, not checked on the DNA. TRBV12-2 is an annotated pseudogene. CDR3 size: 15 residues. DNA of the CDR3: TGTGCAAGTCGCTTTAGCGGGGGGGCTGGAGATACGCAGTATTTT. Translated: CASRFSGGAGDTQYF.

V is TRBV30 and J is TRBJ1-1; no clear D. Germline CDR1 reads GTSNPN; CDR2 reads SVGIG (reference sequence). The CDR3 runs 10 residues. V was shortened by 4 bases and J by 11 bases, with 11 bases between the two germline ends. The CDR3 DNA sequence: TGTGCCTGGATACGGACTGGGGCTTTCTTT. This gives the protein CAWIRTGAFF.

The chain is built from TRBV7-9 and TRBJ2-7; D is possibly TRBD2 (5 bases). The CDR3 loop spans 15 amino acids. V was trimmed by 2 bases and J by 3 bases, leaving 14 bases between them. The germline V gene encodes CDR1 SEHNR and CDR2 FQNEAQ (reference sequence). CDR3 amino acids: CASSLSERPHYEQYF. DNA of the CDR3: TGTGCCAGCAGCTTATCGGAGCGGCCGCACTACGAGCAGTACTTC. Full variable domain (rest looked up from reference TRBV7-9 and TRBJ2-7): DTGVSQNPRHKITKRGQNVTFRCDPISEHNRLYWYRQTLGQGPEFLTYFQNEAQLEKSRLLSDRFSAERPKGSFSTLEIQRTEQGDSAMYLCASSLSERPHYEQYFGPGTRLTVT.

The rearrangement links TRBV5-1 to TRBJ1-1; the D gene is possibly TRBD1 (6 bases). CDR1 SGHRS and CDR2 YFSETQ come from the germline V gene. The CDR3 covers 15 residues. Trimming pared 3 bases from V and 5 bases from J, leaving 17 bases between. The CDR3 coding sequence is TGCGCCAGCAGCTCCACCAGGGGTGGGAAGACTGAAGCTTTCTTT. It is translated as CASSSTRGGKTEAFF.

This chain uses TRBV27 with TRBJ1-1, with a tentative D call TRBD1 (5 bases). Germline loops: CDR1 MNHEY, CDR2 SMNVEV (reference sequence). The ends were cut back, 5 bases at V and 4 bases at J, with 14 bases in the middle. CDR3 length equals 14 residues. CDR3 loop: CASSNIGGVTEAFF. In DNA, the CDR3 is TGTGCCAGCAGTAACATCGGAGGGGTCACTGAAGCTTTCTTT.

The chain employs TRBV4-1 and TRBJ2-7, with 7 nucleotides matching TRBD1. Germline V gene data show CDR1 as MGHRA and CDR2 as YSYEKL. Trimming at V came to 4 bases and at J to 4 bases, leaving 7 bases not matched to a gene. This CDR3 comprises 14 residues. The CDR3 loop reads CASSPRTGGYEQYF. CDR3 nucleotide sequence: TGCGCCAGCAGCCCGCGGACAGGTGGGTACGAGCAGTACTTC.

CDR3 region: CSVEADRLGTEAFF. CDR3 DNA sequence: TGCAGCGTTGAAGCGGACAGGTTGGGCACTGAAGCTTTCTTT. The chain carries TRBV29-1 and TRBJ1-1; 7 positions agree with TRBD1. Germline CDR1 and CDR2: SQVTM and ANQGSEA. The CDR3 covers 14 residues. Trimming cost V 1 base and J 4 bases; bases outside gene matches: 6.

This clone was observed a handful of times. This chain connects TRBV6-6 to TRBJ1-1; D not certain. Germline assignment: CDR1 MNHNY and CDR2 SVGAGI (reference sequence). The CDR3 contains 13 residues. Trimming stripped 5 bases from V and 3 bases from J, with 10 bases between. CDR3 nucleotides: TGTGCCAGCAGTAACGGGTGGGACACTGAAGCTTTCTTT. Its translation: CASSNGWDTEAFF.